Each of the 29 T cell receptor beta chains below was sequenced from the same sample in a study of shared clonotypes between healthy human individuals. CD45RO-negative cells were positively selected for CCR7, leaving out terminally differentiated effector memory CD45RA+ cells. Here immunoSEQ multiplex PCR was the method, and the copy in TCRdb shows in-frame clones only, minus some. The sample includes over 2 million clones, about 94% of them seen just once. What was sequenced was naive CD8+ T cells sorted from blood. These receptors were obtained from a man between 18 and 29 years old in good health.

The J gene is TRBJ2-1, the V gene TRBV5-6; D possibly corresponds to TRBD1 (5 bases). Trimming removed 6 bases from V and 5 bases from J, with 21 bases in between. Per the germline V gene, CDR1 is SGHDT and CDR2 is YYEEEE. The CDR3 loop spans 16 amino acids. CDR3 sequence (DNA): TGTGCCAGCACCCGTTGGAATATAGGGGTTGACAATGAGCAGTTCTTC. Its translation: CASTRWNIGVDNEQFF. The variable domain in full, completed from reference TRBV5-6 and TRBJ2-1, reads DAGVTQSPTHLIKTRGQQVTLRCSPKSGHDTVSWYQQALGQGPQFIFQYYEEEERQRGNFPDRFSGHQFPNYSSELNVNALLLGDSALYLCASTRWNIGVDNEQFFGPGTRLTVL.

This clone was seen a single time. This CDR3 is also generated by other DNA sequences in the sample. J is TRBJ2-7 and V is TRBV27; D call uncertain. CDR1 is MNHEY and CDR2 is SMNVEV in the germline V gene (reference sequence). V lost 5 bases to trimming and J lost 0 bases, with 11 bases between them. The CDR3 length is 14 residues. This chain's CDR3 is CASSPIGSSYEQYF. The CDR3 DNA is TGTGCCAGCAGTCCGATCGGTAGCTCCTACGAGCAGTACTTC.

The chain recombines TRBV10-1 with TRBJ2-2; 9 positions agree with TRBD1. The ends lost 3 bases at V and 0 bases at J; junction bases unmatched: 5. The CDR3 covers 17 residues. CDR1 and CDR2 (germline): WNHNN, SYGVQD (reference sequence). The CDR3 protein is CASSDTGGPANTGELFF. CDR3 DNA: TGCGCCAGCAGTGATACAGGGGGCCCCGCGAACACCGGGGAGCTGTTTTTT.

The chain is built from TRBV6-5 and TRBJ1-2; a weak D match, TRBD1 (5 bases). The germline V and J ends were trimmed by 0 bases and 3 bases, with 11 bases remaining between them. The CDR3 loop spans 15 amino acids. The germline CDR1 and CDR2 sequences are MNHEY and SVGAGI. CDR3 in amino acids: CASSYSGVSYYGYTF. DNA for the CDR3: TGTGCCAGCAGTTACTCGGGGGTATCATACTATGGCTACACCTTC.

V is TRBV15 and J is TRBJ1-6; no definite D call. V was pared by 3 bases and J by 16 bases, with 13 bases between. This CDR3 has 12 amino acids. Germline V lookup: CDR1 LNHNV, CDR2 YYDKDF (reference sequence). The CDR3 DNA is TGTGCCACCAGCAGTCGGTCAGGCGCTCTCCACTTT. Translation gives CATSSRSGALHF. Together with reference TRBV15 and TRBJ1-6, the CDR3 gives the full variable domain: DAMVIQNPRYQVTQFGKPVTLSCSQTLNHNVMYWYQQKSSQAPKLLFHYYDKDFNNEADTPDNFQSRRPNTSFCFLDIRSPGLGDTAMYLCATSSRSGALHFGNGTRLTVT.

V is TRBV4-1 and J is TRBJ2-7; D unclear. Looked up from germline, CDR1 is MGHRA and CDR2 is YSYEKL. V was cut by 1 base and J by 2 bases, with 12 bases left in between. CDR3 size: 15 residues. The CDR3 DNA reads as TGCGCCAGCAGCCAAGGGCGTATAGGAGCCTACGAGCAGTACTTC. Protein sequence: CASSQGRIGAYEQYF.

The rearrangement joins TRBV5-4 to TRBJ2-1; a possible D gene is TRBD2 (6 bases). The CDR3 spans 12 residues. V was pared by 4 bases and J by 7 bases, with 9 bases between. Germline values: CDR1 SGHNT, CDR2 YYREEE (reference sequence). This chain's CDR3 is CASSTGGNEQFF. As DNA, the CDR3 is TGTGCCAGCAGCACCGGAGGGAATGAGCAGTTCTTC.

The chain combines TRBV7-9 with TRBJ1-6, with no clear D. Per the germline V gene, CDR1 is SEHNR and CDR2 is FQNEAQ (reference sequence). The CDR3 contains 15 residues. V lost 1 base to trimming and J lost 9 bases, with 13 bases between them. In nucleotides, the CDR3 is TGTGCCAGCAGCTTAGTTCAAGGATTCGGTTCACCCCTCCACTTT. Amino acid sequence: CASSLVQGFGSPLHF.

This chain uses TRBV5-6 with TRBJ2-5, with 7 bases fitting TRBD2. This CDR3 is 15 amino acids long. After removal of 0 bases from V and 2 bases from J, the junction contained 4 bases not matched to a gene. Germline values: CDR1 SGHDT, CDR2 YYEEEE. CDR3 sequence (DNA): TGTGCCAGCAGCTTGGCTAGCGGATCTCAAGAGACCCAGTACTTC. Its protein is CASSLASGSQETQYF. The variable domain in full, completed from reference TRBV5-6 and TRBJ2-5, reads DAGVTQSPTHLIKTRGQQVTLRCSPKSGHDTVSWYQQALGQGPQFIFQYYEEEERQRGNFPDRFSGHQFPNYSSELNVNALLLGDSALYLCASSLASGSQETQYFGPGTRLLVL.

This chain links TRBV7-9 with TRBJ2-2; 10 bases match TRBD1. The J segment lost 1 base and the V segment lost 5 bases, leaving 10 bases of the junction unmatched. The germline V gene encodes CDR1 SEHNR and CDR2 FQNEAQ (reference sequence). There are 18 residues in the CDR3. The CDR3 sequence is CASSPGDRGGMNTGELFF. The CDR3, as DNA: TGTGCCAGCAGCCCTGGGGACAGGGGCGGGATGAACACCGGGGAGCTGTTTTTT.

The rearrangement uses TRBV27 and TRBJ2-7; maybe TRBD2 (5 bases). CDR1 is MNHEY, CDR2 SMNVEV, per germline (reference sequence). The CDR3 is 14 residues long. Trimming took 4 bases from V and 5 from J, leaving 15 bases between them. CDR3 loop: CASSSTDSPNEQYF. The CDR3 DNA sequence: TGTGCCAGCAGTTCAACGGACTCGCCCAACGAGCAGTACTTC.

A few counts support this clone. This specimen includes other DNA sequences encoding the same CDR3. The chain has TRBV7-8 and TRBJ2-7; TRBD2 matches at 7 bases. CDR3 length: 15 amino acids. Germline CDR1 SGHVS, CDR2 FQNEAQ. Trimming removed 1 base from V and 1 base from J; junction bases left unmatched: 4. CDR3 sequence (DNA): TGTGCCAGCAGCTTAGTTGCGGGAGTTTCCTACGAGCAGTACTTC. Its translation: CASSLVAGVSYEQYF.

The CDR3 loop reads CASSYGLLGSPLHF. Here the CDR3 DNA reads TGTGCCAGCAGTTACGGACTACTAGGTTCACCCCTCCACTTT. J is TRBJ1-6 and V is TRBV6-5, with D unresolved. The CDR3 spans 14 residues. The germline gives CDR1 MNHEY, CDR2 SVGAGI. The V end was cut by 2 bases, the J end by 9 bases, with 11 bases between.

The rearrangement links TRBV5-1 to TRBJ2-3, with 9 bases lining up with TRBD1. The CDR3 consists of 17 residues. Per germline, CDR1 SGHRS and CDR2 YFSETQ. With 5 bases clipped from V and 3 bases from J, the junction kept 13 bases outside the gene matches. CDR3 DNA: TGCGCCAGCAGTTCCATAGGACCGGGACAGGGAACAGATACGCAGTATTTT. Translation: CASSSIGPGQGTDTQYF.

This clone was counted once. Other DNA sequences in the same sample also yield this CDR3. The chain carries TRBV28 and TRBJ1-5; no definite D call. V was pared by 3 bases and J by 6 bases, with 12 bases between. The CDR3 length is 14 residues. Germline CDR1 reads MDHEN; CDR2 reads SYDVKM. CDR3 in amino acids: CASSFRGRGQPQHF. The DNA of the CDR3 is TGTGCCAGCAGTTTTCGAGGGCGCGGTCAGCCCCAGCATTTT.

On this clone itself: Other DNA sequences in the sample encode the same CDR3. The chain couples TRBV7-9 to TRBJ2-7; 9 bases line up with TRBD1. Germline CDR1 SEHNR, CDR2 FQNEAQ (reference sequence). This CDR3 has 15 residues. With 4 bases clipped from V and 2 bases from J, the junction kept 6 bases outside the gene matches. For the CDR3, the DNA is TGTGCCAGCAGCTACCCGGGACAGGGCACCTACGAGCAGTACTTC. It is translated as CASSYPGQGTYEQYF.

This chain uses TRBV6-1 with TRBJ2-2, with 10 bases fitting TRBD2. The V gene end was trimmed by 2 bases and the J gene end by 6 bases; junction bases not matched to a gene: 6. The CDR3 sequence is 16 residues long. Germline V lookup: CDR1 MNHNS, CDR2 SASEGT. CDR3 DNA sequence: TGTGCCAGCAGTGAATGGGAGCGGGAGGGTGCCGGGGAGCTGTTTTTT. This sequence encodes CASSEWEREGAGELFF.

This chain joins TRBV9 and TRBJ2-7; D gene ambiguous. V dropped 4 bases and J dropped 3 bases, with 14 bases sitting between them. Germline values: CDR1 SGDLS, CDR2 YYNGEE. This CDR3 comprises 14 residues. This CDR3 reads CASSNGDPGYEQYF. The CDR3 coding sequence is TGTGCCAGCAGCAATGGAGATCCCGGCTACGAGCAGTACTTC. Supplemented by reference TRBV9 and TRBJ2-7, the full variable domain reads DSGVTQTPKHLITATGQRVTLRCSPRSGDLSVYWYQQSLDQGLQFLIQYYNGEERAKGNILERFSAQQFPDLHSELNLSSLELGDSALYFCASSNGDPGYEQYFGPGTRLTVT.

CDR3 loop: CASTPGTGSAGELFF. CDR3 coding DNA: TGTGCCAGCACCCCCGGGACAGGGAGTGCCGGGGAGCTGTTTTTT. The chain joins TRBV11-2 to TRBJ2-2; 9 bases fit TRBD1. Trimming cost V 7 bases and J 6 bases; bases outside gene matches: 9. The CDR3 is 15 residues long. CDR1 is SGHAT and CDR2 is FQNNGV in the germline V gene.

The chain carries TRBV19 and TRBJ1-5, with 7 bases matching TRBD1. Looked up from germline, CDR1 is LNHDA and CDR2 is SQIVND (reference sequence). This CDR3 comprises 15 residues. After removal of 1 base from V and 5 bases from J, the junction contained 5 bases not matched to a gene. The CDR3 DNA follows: TGTGCCAGTAGTATAGTCCCGGGACAGTATCAGCCCCAGCATTTT. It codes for CASSIVPGQYQPQHF. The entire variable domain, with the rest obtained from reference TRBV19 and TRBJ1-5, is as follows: DGGITQSPKYLFRKEGQNVTLSCEQNLNHDAMYWYRQDPGQGLRLIYYSQIVNDFQKGDIAEGYSVSREKKESFPLTVTSAQKNPTAFYLCASSIVPGQYQPQHFGDGTRLSIL.

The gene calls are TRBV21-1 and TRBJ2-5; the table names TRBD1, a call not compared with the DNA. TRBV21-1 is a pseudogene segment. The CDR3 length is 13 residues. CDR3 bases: TGTGCCGCCACCGGGACAGACCAAGAGACCCAGTACTTC. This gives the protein CAATGTDQETQYF.

The CDR3 here is CASSDGWTADNEQFF. CDR3 nucleotide sequence: TGTGCCAGCAGTGATGGGTGGACAGCAGACAATGAGCAGTTCTTC. The chain uses TRBV6-1 and TRBJ2-1, with D tentatively TRBD1 (6 bases). Germline V gene sequence: CDR1 MNHNS, CDR2 SASEGT. Deletions cut 3 bases from V and 5 bases from J, with 14 bases between. The CDR3 consists of 15 residues.

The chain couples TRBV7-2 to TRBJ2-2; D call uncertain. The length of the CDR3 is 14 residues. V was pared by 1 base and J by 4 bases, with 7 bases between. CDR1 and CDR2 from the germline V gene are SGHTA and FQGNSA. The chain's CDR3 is CASSLEGRTGELFF. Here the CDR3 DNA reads TGTGCCAGCAGCTTAGAAGGCCGCACCGGGGAGCTGTTTTTT.

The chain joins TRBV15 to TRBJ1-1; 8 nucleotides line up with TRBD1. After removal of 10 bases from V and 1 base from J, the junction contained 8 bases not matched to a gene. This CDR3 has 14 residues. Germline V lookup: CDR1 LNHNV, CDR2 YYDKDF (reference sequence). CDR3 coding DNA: TGTGCCATCAAGACCGGGACAGGGAACACTGAAGCTTTCTTT. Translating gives CAIKTGTGNTEAFF.

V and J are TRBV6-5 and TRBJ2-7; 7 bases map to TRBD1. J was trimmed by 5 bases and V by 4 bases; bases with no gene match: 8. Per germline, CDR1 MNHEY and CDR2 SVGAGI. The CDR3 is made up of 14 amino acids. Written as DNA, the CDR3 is TGTGCCAGCAGTTCCCTAAACAGGGGACACGAGCAGTACTTC. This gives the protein CASSSLNRGHEQYF.

CDR3 residues: CASSYTTNYGYTF. The CDR3 nucleotides read TGTGCCAGCAGCTACACGACTAACTATGGCTACACCTTC. The rearrangement uses TRBV5-6 and TRBJ1-2; D gene ambiguous. The germline V and J ends were trimmed by 3 bases and 0 bases, with 6 bases remaining between them. This CDR3 region has 13 residues. Germline V lookup: CDR1 SGHDT, CDR2 YYEEEE.

CDR3 sequence (DNA): TGTGCCAGCAGCTTAGGCCCCGGGAAGGAGTACTTC. As protein: CASSLGPGKEYF. This rearrangement joins TRBV7-9 to TRBJ2-7; D possibly corresponds to TRBD2 (5 bases). The germline V gene has CDR1 SEHNR and CDR2 FQNEAQ (reference sequence). V lost 1 base and J lost 11, with 12 bases in between. The CDR3 loop spans 12 amino acids.

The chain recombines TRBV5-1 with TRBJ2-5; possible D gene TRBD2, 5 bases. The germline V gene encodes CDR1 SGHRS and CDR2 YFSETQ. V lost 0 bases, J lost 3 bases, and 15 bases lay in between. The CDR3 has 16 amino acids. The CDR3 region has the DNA TGCGCCAGCAGCTTGGGCTCACGTCCCGGGGAAGAGACCCAGTACTTC. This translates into CASSLGSRPGEETQYF.

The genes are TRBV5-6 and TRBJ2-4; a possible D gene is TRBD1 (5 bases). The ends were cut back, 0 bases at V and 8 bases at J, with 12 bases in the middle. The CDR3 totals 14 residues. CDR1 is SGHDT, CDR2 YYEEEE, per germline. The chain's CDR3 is CASSLVQGLDIQYF. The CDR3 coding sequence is TGTGCCAGCAGCTTGGTGCAGGGTTTGGACATTCAGTACTTC. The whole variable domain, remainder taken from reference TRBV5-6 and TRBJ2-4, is DAGVTQSPTHLIKTRGQQVTLRCSPKSGHDTVSWYQQALGQGPQFIFQYYEEEERQRGNFPDRFSGHQFPNYSSELNVNALLLGDSALYLCASSLVQGLDIQYFGAGTRLSVL.